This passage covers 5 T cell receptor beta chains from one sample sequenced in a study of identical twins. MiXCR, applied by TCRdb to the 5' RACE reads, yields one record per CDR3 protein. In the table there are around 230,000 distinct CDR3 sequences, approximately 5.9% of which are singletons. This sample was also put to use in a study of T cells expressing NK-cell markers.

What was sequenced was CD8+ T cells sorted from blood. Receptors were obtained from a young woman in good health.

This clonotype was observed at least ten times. CDR3 in amino acids: CSVGGGRDTEAFF. DNA of the CDR3: TGCAGTGTAGGGGGGGGCCGGGACACTGAAGCTTTCTTT. The chain couples TRBV20-1 to TRBJ1-1; D is perhaps TRBD1 (6 bases). Germline CDR1 and CDR2: DFQATT and SNEGSKA (reference sequence). The CDR3 contains 13 residues. V lost 7 bases and J lost 3, with 15 bases in between.

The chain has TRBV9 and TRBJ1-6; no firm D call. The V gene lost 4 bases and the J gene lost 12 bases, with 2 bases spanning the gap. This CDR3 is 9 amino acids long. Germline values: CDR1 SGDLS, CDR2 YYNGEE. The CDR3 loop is CASSKPLHF. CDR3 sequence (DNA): TGTGCCAGCAGCAAACCCCTCCACTTT.

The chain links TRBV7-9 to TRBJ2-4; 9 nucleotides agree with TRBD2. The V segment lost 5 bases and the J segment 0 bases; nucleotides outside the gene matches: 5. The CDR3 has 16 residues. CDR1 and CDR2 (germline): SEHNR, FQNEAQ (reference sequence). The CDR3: CASSPTSGLAKNIQYF. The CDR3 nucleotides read TGTGCCAGCAGCCCTACTAGCGGGTTAGCCAAAAACATTCAGTACTTC.

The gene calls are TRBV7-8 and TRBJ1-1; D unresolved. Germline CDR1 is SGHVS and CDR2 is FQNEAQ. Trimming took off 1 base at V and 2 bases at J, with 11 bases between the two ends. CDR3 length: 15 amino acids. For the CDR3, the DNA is TGTGCCAGCAGCTTAGTCGCCGGACCTAACACTGAAGCTTTCTTT. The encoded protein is CASSLVAGPNTEAFF.

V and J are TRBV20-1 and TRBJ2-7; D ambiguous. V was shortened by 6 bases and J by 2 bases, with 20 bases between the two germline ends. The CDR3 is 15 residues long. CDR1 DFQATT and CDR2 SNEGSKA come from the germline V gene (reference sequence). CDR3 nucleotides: TGCAGTGCCCAGCCTCCGGGCCAACTACCCTACGAGCAGTACTTC. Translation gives CSAQPPGQLPYEQYF.